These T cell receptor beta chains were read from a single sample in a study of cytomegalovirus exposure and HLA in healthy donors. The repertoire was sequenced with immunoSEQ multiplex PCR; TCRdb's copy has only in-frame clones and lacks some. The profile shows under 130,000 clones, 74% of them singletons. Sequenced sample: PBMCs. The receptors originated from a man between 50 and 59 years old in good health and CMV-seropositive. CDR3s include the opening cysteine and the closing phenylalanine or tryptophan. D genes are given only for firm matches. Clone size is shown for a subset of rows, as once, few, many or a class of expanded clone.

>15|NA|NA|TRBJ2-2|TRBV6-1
CASSKGPGNTGELFF
TGTGCCAGCAGTAAAGGTCCGGGAAACACCGGGGAGCTGTTTTTT
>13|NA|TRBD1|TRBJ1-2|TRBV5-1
CASSLTGENGYTF
TGCGCCAGCAGCTTGACAGGGGAGAACGGCTACACCTTC
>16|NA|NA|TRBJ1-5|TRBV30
CAWSTRTGIGNQPQHF
TGTGCCTGGAGTACCCGAACAGGGATTGGCAATCAGCCCCAGCATTTT
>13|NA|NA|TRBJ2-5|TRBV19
CASSLQSQRTQYF
TGTGCCAGTAGCTTACAGAGCCAAAGGACCCAGTACTTC
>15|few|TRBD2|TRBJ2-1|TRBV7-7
CASSLGTSGGNEQFF
TGTGCCAGCAGCTTGGGCACTAGCGGTGGCAATGAGCAGTTCTTC
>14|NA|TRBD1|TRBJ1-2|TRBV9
CASSPGTAVYGYTF
TGTGCCAGCAGCCCCGGGACAGCAGTCTATGGCTACACCTTC
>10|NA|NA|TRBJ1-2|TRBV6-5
CASWRDGYTF
TGTGCCAGCTGGCGGGATGGCTACACCTTC
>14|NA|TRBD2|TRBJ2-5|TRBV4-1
CASSQEGGVETQYF
TGCGCCAGCAGCCAAGAGGGAGGGGTGGAGACCCAGTACTTC
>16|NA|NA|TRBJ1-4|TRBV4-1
CASSQVGVLRGEKLFF
TGCGCCAGCAGCCAAGTCGGAGTTTTAAGAGGGGAAAAACTGTTTTTT
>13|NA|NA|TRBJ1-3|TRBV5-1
CASSPRSGNTIYF
TGCGCCAGCAGTCCGCGCTCTGGAAACACCATATATTTT
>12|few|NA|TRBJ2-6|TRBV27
CASSSLANVLTF
TGTGCCAGCAGTTCCCTGGCCAACGTCCTGACTTTC
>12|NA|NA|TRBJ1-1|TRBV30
CAWGYWSTEAFF
TGTGCCTGGGGGTATTGGAGCACTGAAGCTTTCTTT
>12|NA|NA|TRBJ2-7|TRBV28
CASRLAGKEQYF
TGTGCCAGCAGGTTAGCAGGAAAGGAGCAGTACTTC
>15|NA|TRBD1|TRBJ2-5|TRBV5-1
CASSPYTGVGETQYF
TGCGCCAGCAGCCCCTACACAGGGGTCGGGGAGACCCAGTACTTC
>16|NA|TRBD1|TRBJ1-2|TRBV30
CAWRDLKGQPLWGYTF
TGTGCCTGGAGGGATCTGAAGGGACAGCCCTTGTGGGGCTACACCTTC
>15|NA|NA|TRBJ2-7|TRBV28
CASSLYGRQPYEQYF
TGTGCCAGCAGTTTATACGGCAGGCAACCCTACGAGCAGTACTTC
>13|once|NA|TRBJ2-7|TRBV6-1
CASRSTGSYEQYF
TGTGCCAGCAGATCAACAGGATCCTACGAGCAGTACTTC
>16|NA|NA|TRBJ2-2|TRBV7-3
CASSLNARTNTGELFF
TGTGCCAGCAGCTTAAATGCTCGGACAAACACCGGGGAGCTGTTTTTT
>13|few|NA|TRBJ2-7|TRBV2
CASSERRRDEQYF
TGTGCCAGCAGTGAACGCCGGCGGGACGAGCAGTACTTC
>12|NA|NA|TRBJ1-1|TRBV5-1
CASRMTGDEAFF
TGCGCCAGCAGGATGACCGGGGATGAAGCTTTCTTT
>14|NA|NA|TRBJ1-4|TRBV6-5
CASSPLGGSEKLFF
TGTGCCAGCAGTCCTCTGGGGGGGAGCGAAAAACTGTTTTTT
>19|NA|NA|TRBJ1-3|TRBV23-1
CATRGHPAPGPLSGNTIYF
TGCGCCACCCGGGGACACCCCGCGCCCGGGCCCCTCTCTGGAAACACCATATATTTT
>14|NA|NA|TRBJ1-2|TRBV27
CASSLSPGLKGYTF
TGTGCCAGCAGTTTATCTCCAGGGTTGAAGGGCTACACCTTC
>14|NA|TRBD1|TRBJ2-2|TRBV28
CASQTGGSSGELFF
TGTGCCAGCCAGACAGGGGGTTCGTCCGGGGAGCTGTTTTTT
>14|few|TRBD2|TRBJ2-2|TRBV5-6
CASSFGGRGGELFF
TGTGCCAGCAGCTTCGGCGGGAGGGGCGGGGAGCTGTTTTTT
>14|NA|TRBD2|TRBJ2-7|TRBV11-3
CASSLSGTSYEQYF
TGTGCCAGCAGTTTGAGCGGGACCTCCTACGAGCAGTACTTC
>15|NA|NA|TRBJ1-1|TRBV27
CASSFLTGYTTEAFF
TGTGCCAGCAGTTTTCTCACAGGGTATACCACTGAAGCTTTCTTT
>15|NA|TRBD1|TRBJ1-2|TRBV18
CASSPEQGASIGYTF
TGTGCCAGCTCACCGGAACAGGGGGCGAGTATTGGCTACACCTTC
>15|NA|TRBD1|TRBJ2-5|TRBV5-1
CASALGTQGAETQYF
TGCGCCAGCGCCCTGGGCACGCAGGGGGCAGAGACCCAGTACTTC
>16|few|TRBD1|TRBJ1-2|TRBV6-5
CASSSGQGPFIDGYTF
TGTGCCAGCAGTTCCGGACAGGGTCCTTTCATCGATGGCTACACCTTC
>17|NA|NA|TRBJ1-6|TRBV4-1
CASSQESHTGQNSPLHF
TGCGCCAGCAGCCAAGAAAGCCACACAGGGCAGAATTCACCCCTCCACTTT
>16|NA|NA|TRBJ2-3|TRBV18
CASSPRSSGFTDTQYF
TGTGCCAGCTCACCACGGAGTAGCGGATTTACAGATACGCAGTATTTT
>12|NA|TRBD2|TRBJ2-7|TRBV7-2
CASGLARFEQYF
TGTGCCTCGGGACTAGCCCGTTTCGAGCAGTACTTC
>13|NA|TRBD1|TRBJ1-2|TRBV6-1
CASNNRGPHGYTF
TGTGCCAGCAATAATAGGGGGCCTCATGGCTACACCTTC
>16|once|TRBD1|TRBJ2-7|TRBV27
CASSATTGPRFYEQYF
TGTGCCAGCAGTGCCACGACAGGGCCCCGCTTCTACGAGCAGTACTTC
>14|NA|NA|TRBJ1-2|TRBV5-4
CASSSGSRGYGYTF
TGTGCCAGCAGCTCCGGCAGTCGAGGCTATGGCTACACCTTC
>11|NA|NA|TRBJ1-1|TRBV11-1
CASSLGPEAFF
TGTGCCAGCAGCTTAGGGCCTGAAGCTTTCTTT
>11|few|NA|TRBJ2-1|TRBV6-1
CASTEGSEQFF
TGTGCCAGCACTGAGGGGAGTGAGCAGTTCTTC
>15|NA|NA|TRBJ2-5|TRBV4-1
CASSLRTAYQETQYF
TGCGCCAGCAGCCTCCGGACAGCTTACCAAGAGACCCAGTACTTC
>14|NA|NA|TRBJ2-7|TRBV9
CASSVGRVGYEQYF
TGTGCCAGCAGCGTAGGGAGGGTTGGGTACGAGCAGTACTTC
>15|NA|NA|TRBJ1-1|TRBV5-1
CASSLAAGMNTEAFF
TGCGCCAGCAGCTTGGCAGCAGGGATGAACACTGAAGCTTTCTTT
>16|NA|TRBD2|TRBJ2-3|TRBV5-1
CASSPTGTSGTDTQYF
TGCGCCAGCAGCCCTACCGGGACTAGCGGGACAGATACGCAGTATTTT
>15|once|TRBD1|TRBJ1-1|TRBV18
CASSPSGTGGTEAFF
TGTGCCAGCTCACCATCCGGGACAGGGGGCACTGAAGCTTTCTTT
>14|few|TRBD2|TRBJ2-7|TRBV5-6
CASSDGTSGNEQYF
TGTGCCAGCAGCGATGGGACTAGCGGGAACGAGCAGTACTTC
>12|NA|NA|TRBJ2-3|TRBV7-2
CASSAYSDTQYF
TGTGCCAGCAGCGCGTACTCAGATACGCAGTATTTT
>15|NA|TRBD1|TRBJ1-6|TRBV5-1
CASSLEGGEDSPLHF
TGCGCCAGCAGCTTGGAAGGGGGCGAAGATTCACCCCTCCACTTT
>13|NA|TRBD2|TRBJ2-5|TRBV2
CASKRGGRETQYF
TGTGCCAGCAAGCGGGGGGGCCGGGAGACCCAGTACTTC
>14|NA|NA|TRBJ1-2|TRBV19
CASSINERHYGYTF
TGTGCCAGTAGTATTAATGAGAGGCACTATGGCTACACCTTC
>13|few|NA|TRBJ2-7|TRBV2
CASSEQGSYEQYF
TGTGCCAGCAGTGAACAGGGCTCCTACGAGCAGTACTTC
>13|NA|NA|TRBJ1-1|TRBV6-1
CASSAIGGTEAFF
TGTGCCAGCAGTGCTATCGGGGGCACTGAAGCTTTCTTT
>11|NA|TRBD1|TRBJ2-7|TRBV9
CASGQGSQQYF
TGTGCCTCGGGACAGGGAAGTCAACAGTACTTC
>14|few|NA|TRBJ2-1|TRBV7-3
CASSLTRSYNEQFF
TGTGCCAGCAGCTTAACCCGCTCCTACAATGAGCAGTTCTTC